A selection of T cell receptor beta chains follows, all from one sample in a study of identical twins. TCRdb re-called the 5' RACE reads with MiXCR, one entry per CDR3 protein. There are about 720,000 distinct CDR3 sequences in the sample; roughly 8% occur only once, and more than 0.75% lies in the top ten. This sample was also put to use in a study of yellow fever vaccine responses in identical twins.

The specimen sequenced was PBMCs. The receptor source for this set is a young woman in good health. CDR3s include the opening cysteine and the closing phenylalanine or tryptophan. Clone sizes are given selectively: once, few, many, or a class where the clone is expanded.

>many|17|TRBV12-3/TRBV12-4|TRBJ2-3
CASCTRGLSRKTDTQYF
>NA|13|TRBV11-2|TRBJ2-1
CASRVSSYNEQFF
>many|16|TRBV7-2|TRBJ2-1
CASSPDGTSGYNEQFF
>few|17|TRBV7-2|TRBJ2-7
CASSLRARLAGSYEQYF
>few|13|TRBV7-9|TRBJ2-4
CASRGQGVDIQYF
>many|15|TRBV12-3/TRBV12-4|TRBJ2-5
CASRKRQGISETQYF
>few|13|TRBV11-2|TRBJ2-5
CASSSWGWETQYF
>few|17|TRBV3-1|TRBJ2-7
CASSPGRQGVRVYEQYF
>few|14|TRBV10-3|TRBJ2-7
CAISDSVQPYEQYF
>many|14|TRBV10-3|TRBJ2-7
CAIREGQLGYEQYF
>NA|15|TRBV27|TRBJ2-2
CASSRQPRLSGELFF
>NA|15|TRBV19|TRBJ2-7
CASSEHWDKNYEQYF
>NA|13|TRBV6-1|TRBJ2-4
CASSLAGGYIQYF
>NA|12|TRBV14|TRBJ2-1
CVSSGDYNEQFF
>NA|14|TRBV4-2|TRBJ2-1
CASSPTSAHNEQFF
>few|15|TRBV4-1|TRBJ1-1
CASSQWSGGNTEAFF
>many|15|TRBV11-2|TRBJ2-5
CASSFGSGGAKTQYF
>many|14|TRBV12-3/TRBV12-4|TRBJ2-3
CASSFFGSADTQYF
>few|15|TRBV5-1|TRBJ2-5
CASSPSGGWSETQYF
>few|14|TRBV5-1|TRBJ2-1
CASSHRGIINEQFF
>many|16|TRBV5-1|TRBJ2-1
CASSLDLAGSYNEQFF
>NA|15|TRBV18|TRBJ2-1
CASSSRTRTDGEQFF
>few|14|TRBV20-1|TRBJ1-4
CSAKYRGRNEKLFF
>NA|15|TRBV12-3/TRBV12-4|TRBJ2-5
CASSRAGRRQETQYF
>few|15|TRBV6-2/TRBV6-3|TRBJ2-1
CASSYTPVLYNEQFF
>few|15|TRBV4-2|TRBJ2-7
CASSQSTASSYEQYF
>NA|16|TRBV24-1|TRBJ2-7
CATSDSPGQGNYEQYF
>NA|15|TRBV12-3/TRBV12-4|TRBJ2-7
CASSPHRDRFYEQYF
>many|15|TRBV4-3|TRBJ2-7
CASSRRTGEGSEQYF
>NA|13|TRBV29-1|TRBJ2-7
CSVLDRGHNEQYF
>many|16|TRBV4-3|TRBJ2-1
CASSQANMEVYNEQFF
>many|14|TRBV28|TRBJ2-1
CASSFGGIYNEQFF
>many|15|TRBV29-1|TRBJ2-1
CSVEGGQGRFNEQFF
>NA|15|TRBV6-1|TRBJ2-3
CASRTGASFTDTQYF
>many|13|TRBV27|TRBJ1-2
CASSLTGNYGYTF
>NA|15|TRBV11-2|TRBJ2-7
CASSSRQGPLYEQYF
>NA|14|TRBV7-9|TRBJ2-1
CASSLFEIGNEQFF
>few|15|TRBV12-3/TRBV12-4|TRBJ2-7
CASRLETGSSYEQYF
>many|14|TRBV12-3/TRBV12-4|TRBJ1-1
CASSLGQPNTEAFF
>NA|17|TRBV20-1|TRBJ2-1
CCAEGLSAGGSYNEQFF
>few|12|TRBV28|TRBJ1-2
CASSFLNYGYTF
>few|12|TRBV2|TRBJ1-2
CASGWGQNGYTF
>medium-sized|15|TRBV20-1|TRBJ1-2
CSVTTTTGTDYGYTF
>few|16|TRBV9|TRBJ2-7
CASSVGTSGWADEQYF
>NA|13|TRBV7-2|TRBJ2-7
CASSLMGSYEQYF
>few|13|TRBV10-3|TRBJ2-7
CAISQDRVHEQYF
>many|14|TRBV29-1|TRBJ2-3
CSVREFNPTDTQYF
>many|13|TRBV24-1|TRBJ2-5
CATSVGSEETQYF
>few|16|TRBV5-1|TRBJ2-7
CASSLEGNVAMLGQYF
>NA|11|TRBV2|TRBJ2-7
CASGGQAEQYF
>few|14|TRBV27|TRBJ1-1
CASSSGMANTEAFF
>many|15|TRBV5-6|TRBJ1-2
CASSWGQGVGYGYTF
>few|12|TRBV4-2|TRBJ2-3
CASSHPGDTQYF